What follows is one T cell receptor (beta chain) and its context. The data belong to a study of T cells in localized non-small cell lung cancer. TCRdb keeps only in-frame clones here, not all; method: immunoSEQ multiplex PCR. The repertoire consists of nearly 25,000 clones, with approximately 86% occurring once and the leading ten covering approximately 5%. The sample in question was peripheral blood, obtained before any cancer treatment. The sequence came from a male donor at least 60 years old with stage II squamous cell lung carcinoma.

The CDR3 spells CAWSTSGLPPEPQHF. The CDR3 bases are TGTGCCTGGAGCACCTCGGGACTGCCACCCGAGCCCCAGCATTTT. The chain recombines TRBV30 with TRBJ1-5; maybe TRBD1 (5 bases). Germline V lookup: CDR1 GTSNPN, CDR2 SVGIG (reference sequence). V dropped 3 bases and J dropped 8 bases, with 20 bases sitting between them. The CDR3 is made up of 15 amino acids.